These 14 T cell receptor beta chains came from one sample sequenced in a study of shared clonotypes between healthy human individuals (dated by TCRdb to the early 2020s). Libraries were made using the immunoSEQ multiplex PCR assay. The immuneACCESS repertoire file appears here via TCRdb, limited to in-frame rearrangements. These files lack a portion of the clones; in checked studies, under half of the deficit traces to unresolved V genes, and the cause of the others is not known. The sample yields fewer than 3 million clones; around 92% were counted once. The top ten clones comprise about 0.36% of the sample. Source material: naive CD4+ T cells from PBMCs. In the paper's terms, the cell subset or site label means: CD45RA+ positively selected. The receptors come from a man aged 18 to 30 in good health. Some clones in this sample may be carry-over from other donors' samples.

The chain couples TRBV5-1 to TRBJ2-7; D is unclear. The CDR3 has 14 residues. Germline V gives CDR1 SGHRS, CDR2 YFSETQ. The V end lost 1 base, the J end lost 0 bases, and 8 bases lay between the germline ends. CDR3 sequence (DNA): TGCGCCAGCAGCTTGTTCGATAGCTCCTACGAGCAGTACTTC. It codes for CASSLFDSSYEQYF.

This chain links TRBV7-3 with TRBJ2-1; 7 nucleotides line up with TRBD2. This CDR3 is built from 16 residues. Looked up from germline, CDR1 is SGHTA and CDR2 is FQGTGA. With V trimmed by 4 bases and J by 3 bases, 9 bases remained unmatched. CDR3 sequence (DNA): TGTGCCAGCAGCTCCCGGAAAGCGGGATTCTACAATGAGCAGTTCTTC. As protein: CASSSRKAGFYNEQFF.

The J gene is TRBJ2-7, the V gene TRBV4-3; 8 positions agree with TRBD2. The CDR3 length is 15 residues. The V gene end was trimmed by 1 base and the J gene end by 3 bases; junction bases not matched to a gene: 5. Germline V gene data show CDR1 as LGHNA and CDR2 as YSLEER. The CDR3 sequence is CASSQVTAGGYEQYF. DNA for the CDR3: TGCGCCAGCAGCCAAGTGACCGCGGGAGGCTACGAGCAGTACTTC.

This clone occurred a few times. The V and J genes are TRBV28 and TRBJ1-4, with D unclear. With 6 bases removed from V and 7 bases from J, the gap between germline ends came to 9 bases. The CDR3 runs 12 residues. Germline CDR1 reads MDHEN; CDR2 reads SYDVKM. The CDR3 here is CASRYRSEKLFF. CDR3 in DNA: TGTGCCAGCAGATACAGATCTGAAAAACTGTTTTTT.

DNA for the CDR3: TGTGCCAGCGGCGGGAGCAATCAGCCCCAGCATTTT. Amino acid sequence: CASGGSNQPQHF. The chain uses TRBV6-1 and TRBJ1-5; D gene ambiguous. V lost 8 bases and J lost 1, with 6 bases in between. CDR1 is MNHNS and CDR2 is SASEGT in the germline V gene. The CDR3 is 12 residues long.

This clone was seen more than once but under ten times. The chain uses TRBV14 and TRBJ1-1; 7 positions match TRBD1. The CDR3 spans 13 residues. Germline CDR1 is SGHDN and CDR2 is FVKESK. The V gene end was trimmed by 1 base and the J gene end by 11 bases; junction bases not matched to a gene: 7. Written as DNA, the CDR3 is TGTGCCAGCAGCCAAGTGACAGGGAGGGCGGCTTTCTTT. Encoded protein: CASSQVTGRAAFF.

This chain joins TRBV27 and TRBJ2-6; a possible D gene is TRBD2 (5 bases). The germline CDR1 and CDR2 sequences are MNHEY and SMNVEV (reference sequence). The V and J ends lost 4 bases and 2 bases respectively, with 18 bases between them. CDR3 length: 18 amino acids. The CDR3: CASSSFLREATGANVLTF. In nucleotides, the CDR3 is TGTGCCAGCAGTTCCTTTCTTCGGGAAGCGACTGGGGCCAACGTCCTGACTTTC.

The chain joins TRBV7-2 to TRBJ2-1, with TRBD1 matching over 7 bases. V shed 4 bases, J shed 4 bases, and the junction held 7 bases outside the gene matches. CDR3 length: 15 amino acids. The germline CDR1 and CDR2 sequences are SGHTA and FQGNSA. The CDR3, as DNA: TGTGCCAGCAGCTCAGCACCACAGGGGTACAATGAGCAGTTCTTC. It translates to CASSSAPQGYNEQFF.

This rearrangement joins TRBV5-1 to TRBJ2-5; D remains unclear. This CDR3 spans 16 amino acids. The germline V gene has CDR1 SGHRS and CDR2 YFSETQ. V lost 0 bases and J 2 bases, leaving 14 bases between the germline ends. As DNA, the CDR3 is TGCGCCAGCAGCTTGGCCGGTGACACGAAACAAGAGACCCAGTACTTC. This encodes CASSLAGDTKQETQYF.

The J gene is TRBJ2-7, the V gene TRBV25-1; TRBD2 matches at 11 bases. The junction had 7 bases not matched to a gene; V was cut back by 3 bases and J by 3 bases. Germline CDR1 and CDR2: MGHDK and SYGVNS. This CDR3 comprises 16 residues. The CDR3 spells CASSDQGTSGYYEQYF. CDR3 coding DNA: TGTGCCAGCAGTGACCAAGGGACTAGCGGATACTACGAGCAGTACTTC.

The V gene is TRBV5-1, the J gene TRBJ1-1; D is undetermined. The ends were cut back, 4 bases at V and 0 bases at J, with 10 bases in the middle. The germline V gene has CDR1 SGHRS and CDR2 YFSETQ. The CDR3 covers 14 residues. This chain's CDR3 is CASSPGSMNTEAFF. For the CDR3, the DNA is TGCGCCAGCAGCCCGGGGAGTATGAACACTGAAGCTTTCTTT.

This clone appeared a few times. The chain combines TRBV29-1 with TRBJ2-1, with D unresolved. The V gene's germline CDR1 is SQVTM and CDR2 ANQGSEA. V dropped 4 bases and J dropped 9 bases, with 13 bases sitting between them. The length of the CDR3 is 12 residues. The CDR3 DNA follows: TGCAGCGTTGTAGTTTCATCGGGTGAGCAGTTCTTC. Its translation: CSVVVSSGEQFF.

The CDR3 loop reads CRVDYQETQYF. The CDR3, as DNA: TGCAGGGTGGACTACCAAGAGACCCAGTACTTC. The V call is TRBV20-1, the J call TRBJ2-5, with a weak D call TRBD2 (5 bases). The length of the CDR3 is 11 residues. Germline V lookup: CDR1 DFQATT, CDR2 SNEGSKA (reference sequence).

With regard to this clone: Additional DNA sequences in this sample encode the identical CDR3. The CDR3: CASSFATSGSSYNEQFF. DNA for the CDR3: TGTGCCAGCAGCTTTGCAACTAGCGGGAGCTCCTACAATGAGCAGTTCTTC. The gene calls are TRBV7-9 and TRBJ2-1; 11 nucleotides agree with TRBD2. The germline CDR1 and CDR2 sequences are SEHNR and FQNEAQ (reference sequence). V gave up 3 bases and J gave up 0 bases; unmatched junction bases: 4. The CDR3 runs 17 residues.